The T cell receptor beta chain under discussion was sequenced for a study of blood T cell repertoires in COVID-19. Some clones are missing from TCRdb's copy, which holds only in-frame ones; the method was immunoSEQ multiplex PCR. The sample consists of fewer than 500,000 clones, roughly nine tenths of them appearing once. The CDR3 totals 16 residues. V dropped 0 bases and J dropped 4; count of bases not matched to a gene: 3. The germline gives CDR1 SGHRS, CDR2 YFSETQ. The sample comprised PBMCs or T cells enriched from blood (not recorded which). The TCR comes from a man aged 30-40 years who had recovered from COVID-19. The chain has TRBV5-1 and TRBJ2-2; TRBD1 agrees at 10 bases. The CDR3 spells CASSLAGDRGTGELFF. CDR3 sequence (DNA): TGCGCCAGCAGCTTGGCCGGGGACAGGGGCACCGGGGAGCTGTTTTTT. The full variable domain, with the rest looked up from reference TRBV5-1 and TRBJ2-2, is KAGVTQTPRYLIKTRGQQVTLSCSPISGHRSVSWYQQTPGQGLQFLFEYFSETQRNKGNFPGRFSGRQFSNSRSEMNVSTLELGDSALYLCASSLAGDRGTGELFFGEGSRLTVL.